This T cell receptor beta chain was sequenced during a study of identical twins. Study observations and caveats: Shared out-of-frame alpha sequences (those common to twins) showed excess low generation probability. Not following the same donors, the study drew its conclusions from cross-sectional statistical analysis. Modeled out-of-frame TCR alpha sharing in monozygotic twins fell below observed levels.

This clonotype was observed many times. Its antigen is not identified. cDNA molecules carried unique molecular identifiers, and template switching added a universal primer site. TCRdb analysed the 5' RACE reads with MiXCR anew, one entry per CDR3 protein. The data hold roughly 710,000 distinct CDR3 sequences, with around 6% observed a single time. The clonotype comes from a man aged 18 to 30 in good health. Input material: naive T cells sorted from blood.

For the CDR3, the DNA is TGCAGTGCTATCAGGGGGTGGATAGGCACAGATACGCAGTATTTT. Residues: CSAIRGWIGTDTQYF. This chain uses TRBV20-1 with TRBJ2-3; TRBD1 matches at 7 bases. Germline values: CDR1 DFQATT, CDR2 SNEGSKA (reference sequence). Losses at the gene ends were 4 bases for V and 1 base for J; bases not matched to a gene: 8. The CDR3 extends over 15 amino acids.